Listed here are 31 T cell receptor beta chains from one sample, sequenced in a study of blood T cell repertoires in COVID-19. Libraries were prepared by immunoSEQ multiplex PCR; TCRdb keeps only in-frame clonotypes and omits some of them. Of about 300,000 clones in the sample, 85% to 90% were seen once. Specimen: peripheral blood. Receptors were obtained from a man between 70 and 80 years old with acute or convalescent COVID-19.

This sequence joins TRBV7-2 and TRBJ2-2, with 9 positions matching TRBD2. The length of the CDR3 is 16 residues. J lost 2 bases, V lost 4 bases, and 5 bases had no gene match. Germline V gives CDR1 SGHTA, CDR2 FQGNSA. CDR3 region: CASSYAGGANTGELFF. CDR3 sequence (DNA): TGTGCCAGCAGCTACGCGGGGGGGGCCAACACCGGGGAGCTGTTTTTT.

This clone appeared a single time. The chain couples TRBV11-2 to TRBJ2-7; 7 bases agree with TRBD2. The germline gives CDR1 SGHAT, CDR2 FQNNGV. With V trimmed by 1 base and J by 6 bases, 9 bases remained unmatched. The CDR3 is 15 residues long. The CDR3 protein is CASSLGAGRVGEQYF. As DNA, the CDR3 is TGTGCCAGCAGCTTAGGAGCAGGGAGGGTAGGCGAGCAGTACTTC.

This chain connects TRBV5-1 to TRBJ2-5, with D possibly being TRBD2 (8 bases). Trimming pared 2 bases from V and 4 bases from J, leaving 15 bases between. Germline V gives CDR1 SGHRS, CDR2 YFSETQ. The CDR3 runs 15 residues. As DNA, the CDR3 is TGCGCCAGCAGCTTCGGGAGGGGGCGGCCAGAGACCCAGTACTTC. Translating it yields CASSFGRGRPETQYF. Full variable domain (missing parts from reference TRBV5-1 and TRBJ2-5): KAGVTQTPRYLIKTRGQQVTLSCSPISGHRSVSWYQQTPGQGLQFLFEYFSETQRNKGNFPGRFSGRQFSNSRSEMNVSTLELGDSALYLCASSFGRGRPETQYFGPGTRLLVL.

Concerning this clone itself: At one of its ends the junction is not consistent with the germline gene, which may arise from a read error. The chain uses TRBV6-5 and TRBJ1-2; 7 positions agree with TRBD1. The CDR3 covers 15 residues. The V gene's germline CDR1 is MNHEY and CDR2 SVGAGI. The DNA for the CDR3 is TGTGCCACCAGTACCAGGGGGATTCCTAACTATGGCTACACCTTC. It codes for CATSTRGIPNYGYTF.

This rearrangement joins TRBV28 to TRBJ2-1; 12 bases map to TRBD2. Looked up from germline, CDR1 is MDHEN and CDR2 is SYDVKM. Trimming removed 6 bases from V and 5 bases from J; junction bases left unmatched: 20. The CDR3 contains 20 residues. CDR3 protein: CASRKRRTSGTSIKNNEQFF. CDR3 sequence (DNA): TGTGCCAGCAGAAAGAGACGGACTAGCGGGACTTCGATTAAGAACAATGAGCAGTTCTTC.

This clone was recorded only once. V and J are TRBV19 and TRBJ2-1, with 12 bases fitting TRBD2. V lost 3 bases, J lost 8 bases, and 8 bases stayed unmatched. Per the germline V gene, CDR1 is LNHDA and CDR2 is SQIVND (reference sequence). The CDR3 runs 16 residues. As DNA, the CDR3 is TGTGCCAGTAGTATCCCCCTAGCGGGAGGGCCGGATGAGCAGTTCTTC. This sequence encodes CASSIPLAGGPDEQFF.

This sequence joins TRBV7-6 and TRBJ2-7; a possible D gene is TRBD2 (5 bases). The V gene lost 8 bases and the J gene lost 2 bases, with 19 bases spanning the gap. The CDR3 spans 15 residues. Germline V gene lookup returns CDR1 SGHVS and CDR2 FNYEAQ. CDR3 loop: CASASAASPAYEQYF. The CDR3 DNA reads as TGTGCCAGCGCCTCAGCGGCCTCTCCCGCCTACGAGCAGTACTTC.

The V gene is TRBV7-2, the J gene TRBJ2-5; D possibly corresponds to TRBD2 (6 bases). CDR1 is SGHTA, CDR2 FQGNSA, per germline. The CDR3 runs 12 residues. With 5 bases removed from V and 7 bases from J, the gap between germline ends came to 11 bases. The CDR3 spells CASSPRDGTQYF. CDR3 DNA: TGTGCCAGCAGCCCGCGGGATGGGACCCAGTACTTC.

This chain links TRBV4-1 with TRBJ1-4; D possibly corresponds to TRBD1 (6 bases). The CDR3 runs to 16 residues. The germline V gene has CDR1 MGHRA and CDR2 YSYEKL. V was shortened by 1 base and J by 5 bases, with 14 bases between the two germline ends. As DNA, the CDR3 is TGCGCCAGCAGCCAAGTTCTAGGGCAGGGGAATGAAAAACTGTTTTTT. Its translation is CASSQVLGQGNEKLFF.

This chain connects TRBV28 to TRBJ2-5, with D perhaps matching TRBD2 (5 bases). Trimming removed 4 bases from V and 2 bases from J, with 14 bases in between. Germline V gene lookup returns CDR1 MDHEN and CDR2 SYDVKM. This CDR3 is built from 15 residues. The CDR3 DNA is TGTGCCAGCAGTTGGAGGACGGAGGTTCAAGAGACCCAGTACTTC. This sequence encodes CASSWRTEVQETQYF.

The CDR3 coding sequence is TGTGCCAGCAGTTTTGGAGGTAATGAGCAGTTCTTC. Amino acids: CASSFGGNEQFF. The V and J genes are TRBV12-3 or TRBV12-4 and TRBJ2-1, with D possibly being TRBD2 (5 bases). This CDR3 is built from 12 residues. Trimming stripped 3 bases from V and 7 bases from J, with 7 bases between.

CDR3 DNA sequence: TGTGCCACCAGCGGGTCCGGAAATCAGCCCCAGCATTTT. Encoded protein: CATSGSGNQPQHF. The rearrangement joins TRBV24-1 to TRBJ1-5; no clear D gene. This CDR3 spans 13 amino acids. Germline loops: CDR1 KGHDR, CDR2 SFDVKD. V dropped 7 bases and J dropped 4 bases, with 10 bases sitting between them.

The chain carries TRBV24-1 and TRBJ1-5; no firm D call. Trimming stripped 4 bases from V and 8 bases from J, with 8 bases between. The CDR3 length is 12 residues. Germline assignment: CDR1 KGHDR and CDR2 SFDVKD. The CDR3 here is CATSEPGEPQHF. As DNA, the CDR3 is TGTGCCACCAGTGAACCGGGTGAGCCCCAGCATTTT.

This chain uses TRBV5-1 with TRBJ1-2; 12 bases fit TRBD1. Germline V CDR1 and CDR2: SGHRS, YFSETQ. CDR3 size: 14 residues. V lost 5 bases, J lost 6 bases, and 5 bases stayed unmatched. CDR3 sequence (DNA): TGCGCCAGCAGACCCGGGACAGGGGGCCATGGCTACACCTTC. This encodes CASRPGTGGHGYTF.

This chain joins TRBV5-6 and TRBJ1-2, with 7 bases aligning to TRBD1. The CDR3 runs 14 residues. The germline V gene encodes CDR1 SGHDT and CDR2 YYEEEE. Germline trimming cut 5 bases from V and 3 bases from J; bases unmatched to any gene: 7. CDR3 sequence: CASSVNRGHYGYTF. Here the CDR3 DNA reads TGTGCCAGCAGTGTGAACAGGGGCCACTATGGCTACACCTTC.

The chain combines TRBV19 with TRBJ1-5; 8 bases fit TRBD1. This CDR3 has 16 amino acids. The V gene's germline CDR1 is LNHDA and CDR2 SQIVND (reference sequence). The junction had 8 bases not matched to a gene; V was cut back by 4 bases and J by 3 bases. CDR3 sequence: CASSRQGFGDNQPQHF. The CDR3 bases are TGTGCCAGTAGTAGACAGGGGTTTGGGGACAATCAGCCCCAGCATTTT.

This clone was seen a single time. This CDR3 reads CASSQATFMLANTGELFF. The CDR3 region has the DNA TGCGCCAGCAGCCAAGCGACTTTTATGCTAGCGAACACCGGGGAGCTGTTTTTT. The chain carries TRBV4-3 and TRBJ2-2, with unresolved D. Trimming left V 1 base short and J 0 bases short, with 15 bases between. The CDR3 spans 18 residues. CDR1 and CDR2 (germline): LGHNA, YSLEER.

The V call is TRBV9, the J call TRBJ1-3, with 8 bases fitting TRBD1. Trimming took 0 bases from V and 2 from J; bases not matched to a gene: 7. Germline V gene sequence: CDR1 SGDLS, CDR2 YYNGEE. The CDR3 has 17 residues. CDR3 sequence: CASSVAGQGGTGNTIYF. The CDR3 DNA reads TGTGCCAGCAGCGTAGCCGGACAGGGCGGAACTGGAAACACCATATATTTT.

The genes are TRBV4-1 and TRBJ1-1, with D possibly TRBD1 on 5 matching bases. V was clipped by 0 bases and J by 3 bases, with 17 bases between them. Germline CDR1 MGHRA, CDR2 YSYEKL. The CDR3 sequence is 17 residues long. This chain's CDR3 is CASSQEWGGNRHTEAFF. CDR3 nucleotides: TGCGCCAGCAGCCAAGAGTGGGGGGGGAATCGGCACACTGAAGCTTTCTTT.

The J gene is TRBJ2-3, the V gene TRBV5-4, with D maybe TRBD1 (5 bases). CDR3 length: 14 amino acids. V lost 1 base and J 1 base, leaving 7 bases between the germline ends. Per germline, CDR1 SGHNT and CDR2 YYREEE (reference sequence). The chain's CDR3 is CASSLWGGTDTQYF. The CDR3 bases are TGTGCCAGCAGCTTGTGGGGCGGCACAGATACGCAGTATTTT.

The CDR3 reads CASRRDSTYEQYF. In DNA form, the CDR3 reads TGTGCCAGCAGAAGGGACTCCACCTACGAGCAGTACTTC. This chain connects TRBV28 to TRBJ2-7; D may be TRBD2 (6 bases). Germline V gives CDR1 MDHEN, CDR2 SYDVKM. V was clipped by 6 bases and J by 2 bases, with 11 bases between them. CDR3 size: 13 residues. The full variable domain, rest sourced from reference TRBV28 and TRBJ2-7, is DVKVTQSSRYLVKRTGEKVFLECVQDMDHENMFWYRQDPGLGLRLIYFSYDVKMKEKGDIPEGYSVSREKKERFSLILESASTNQTSMYLCASRRDSTYEQYFGPGTRLTVT.

The chain recombines TRBV9 with TRBJ1-2, with D unclear. V was cut by 4 bases and J by 0 bases, with 19 bases left in between. Looked up from germline, CDR1 is SGDLS and CDR2 is YYNGEE. This CDR3 spans 17 amino acids. In DNA, the CDR3 is TGTGCCAGCAGCCCCGACTCCCGGGGTCCCTCTAACTATGGCTACACCTTC. Translating it yields CASSPDSRGPSNYGYTF.

V gene TRBV21-1 combines with J gene TRBJ2-5; the table calls TRBD1, which could not be checked here. TRBV21-1 is listed as a pseudogene. The CDR3 contains 15 residues. The CDR3 sequence: CASSKVGQGGETQYF. For the CDR3, the DNA is TGTGCCAGCAGCAAAGTTGGACAGGGAGGAGAGACCCAGTACTTC.

This chain uses TRBV28 with TRBJ2-7, with a weak D call TRBD1 (5 bases). With 7 bases removed from V and 6 bases from J, the gap between germline ends came to 10 bases. The CDR3 sequence is 11 residues long. From germline, CDR1 is MDHEN and CDR2 SYDVKM. CDR3 DNA: TGTGCCAGCACCGCAGGGCCCGAGCAGTACTTC. Translating gives CASTAGPEQYF.

This rearrangement joins TRBV12-2 to TRBJ2-5; the table's TRBD1 call for D was not verified on the DNA. TRBV12-2 represents a pseudogene. This CDR3 is 15 amino acids long. The CDR3 DNA reads as TGTGCAAGTCGCTTAGCACACACAGGGAGAGAGACCCAGTACTTC. The encoded protein is CASRLAHTGRETQYF.

Only one count was recorded for this clone. The gene calls are TRBV5-6 and TRBJ2-4, with D perhaps TRBD2 (5 bases). Germline V gene lookup returns CDR1 SGHDT and CDR2 YYEEEE. V dropped 4 bases and J dropped 5 bases, with 19 bases sitting between them. This CDR3 is built from 16 residues. DNA of the CDR3: TGTGCCAGCAGCCCCGGGAAAACAGCTCTGGAAAACATTCAGTACTTC. It codes for CASSPGKTALENIQYF.

Details on this clone: One end of the junction is discordant with germline, which a read error may explain. This chain links TRBV5-6 with TRBJ1-3; TRBD1 might be the D (5 bases). Germline CDR1 reads SGHDT; CDR2 reads YYEEEE. The CDR3 has 14 residues. The CDR3 sequence: CASSLANREGPLFF. The CDR3 region has the DNA TGTGCCAGCAGCTTGGCCAATCGGGAGGGACCGCTATTTTTT.

The chain joins TRBV24-1 to TRBJ2-3; a possible D gene is TRBD1 (5 bases). CDR3 size: 16 residues. Germline V gene sequence: CDR1 KGHDR, CDR2 SFDVKD. Trimming took 2 bases from V and 0 from J, leaving 11 bases between them. The CDR3 DNA reads TGTGCCACCAGTGATTCCAGGGCGTATAGCACAGATACGCAGTATTTT. This gives the protein CATSDSRAYSTDTQYF.

The V call is TRBV30, the J call TRBJ1-2, with D maybe TRBD1 (6 bases). Per germline, CDR1 GTSNPN and CDR2 SVGIG (reference sequence). Trimming removed 0 bases from V and 8 bases from J, with 7 bases in between. The CDR3 sequence is 11 residues long. CDR3: CAWSVTGGYTF. The DNA of the CDR3 is TGTGCCTGGAGTGTAACAGGGGGCTACACCTTC.

V usage is TRBV3-1 (or the pseudogene TRBV3-2) and J usage is TRBJ2-2; 12 positions match TRBD2. The germline CDR1 and CDR2 sequences are LGHDT and YNNKEL (reference sequence). V shed 3 bases and J 2 bases; nucleotides not matched to a gene: 4. The CDR3 has 17 amino acids. The chain's CDR3 is CASSHLLAGGNTGELFF. CDR3 nucleotide sequence: TGTGCCAGCAGCCATCTACTAGCGGGGGGTAACACCGGGGAGCTGTTTTTT.

This chain connects TRBV19 to TRBJ1-2; TRBD1 matches 8 bases. Trimming removed 3 bases from V and 0 bases from J; junction bases left unmatched: 9. The V gene's germline CDR1 is LNHDA and CDR2 SQIVND (reference sequence). The CDR3 sequence is 17 residues long. CDR3: CASSIPSTGGANYGYTF. CDR3 coding DNA: TGTGCCAGTAGTATCCCCTCCACAGGGGGTGCTAACTATGGCTACACCTTC.